Following are 9 T cell receptor beta chains from one sample sequenced in a study of T cell repertoires in cytomegalovirus infection (dated by TCRdb to about 2019). Their recognized antigens are unknown. Sequenced on an Illumina HiSeq 1500. TCRdb's own reprocessing of the public reads used fastp at Q25 and MiXCR and kept productive beta chains. Every entry covers one CDR3 protein and lists the most common genes and DNA from its rows. The sample data list 830,000 or so distinct CDR3 sequences, and around a third of these were observed just once. Around 12% of the sample comes from the top ten. The treatment or condition label, read with the paper, signifies: in vitro stimulation with specific CMV peptide epitopes to enrich CMV-specific T cells. Source: cultured CD8+ T cells from PBMCs, taken from culture after CMV antigen stimulation. The receptors originated from a human donor in good health (CMV status not recorded). Some clones in this sample may be carry-over from other donors' samples.

As to this clonotype: At one of its ends the junction is not consistent with the germline gene, which may arise from a read error. This chain links TRBV7-8 with TRBJ2-2; D may be TRBD2 (5 bases). This CDR3 contains 17 residues. CDR1 and CDR2 from the germline V gene are SGHVS and FQNEAQ. The CDR3 sequence: CASSFSLGFANTGELVF. In DNA form, the CDR3 reads TGTGCCAGCAGCTTTAGTTTGGGCTTCGCGAACACCGGGGAGCTGGTTTTT.

The J gene is TRBJ2-3, the V gene TRBV5-5; 8 bases map to TRBD1. Germline CDR1 SGHKS, CDR2 YYEKEE (reference sequence). The CDR3 is 14 amino acids. The V gene end was trimmed by 6 bases and the J gene end by 2 bases; junction bases not matched to a gene: 5. CDR3 bases: TGTGCCAGCAAGGAGGGACAGGACACAGATACGCAGTATTTT. It translates to CASKEGQDTDTQYF. Full variable domain (outside the CDR3, taken from reference TRBV5-5 and TRBJ2-3): DAGVTQSPTHLIKTRGQQVTLRCSPISGHKSVSWYQQVLGQGPQFIFQYYEKEERGRGNFPDRFSARQFPNYSSELNVNALLLGDSALYLCASKEGQDTDTQYFGPGTRLTVL.

This clonotype was observed a handful of times. The chain couples TRBV12-5 to TRBJ2-1; TRBD2 aligns across 11 bases. Germline CDR1 and CDR2: LGHNT and FRNRAP. After removal of 6 bases from V and 7 bases from J, the junction contained 5 bases not matched to a gene. This CDR3 spans 14 amino acids. The CDR3 spells CASGLAGGQNEQFF. CDR3 DNA sequence: TGTGCTAGTGGCCTAGCGGGGGGCCAGAATGAGCAGTTCTTC. Variable domain in full (rest from reference TRBV12-5 and TRBJ2-1): DARVTQTPRHKVTEMGQEVTMRCQPILGHNTVFWYRQTMMQGLELLAYFRNRAPLDDSGMPKDRFSAEMPDATLATLKIQPSEPRDSAVYFCASGLAGGQNEQFFGPGTRLTVL.

This clonotype has ten or more counts. The chain couples TRBV7-2 to TRBJ2-7; 8 bases agree with TRBD2. The CDR3 extends over 15 amino acids. V lost 5 bases and J lost 4; bases outside the gene matches: 10. CDR1 and CDR2 (germline): SGHTA, FQGNSA. The CDR3 sequence is CASSPDGGGRYEQYV. The CDR3 bases are TGTGCCAGCAGCCCAGACGGGGGGGGGCGGTACGAGCAGTACGTC.

This clonotype was observed a few times. The chain combines TRBV20-1 with TRBJ1-1; possibly TRBD1 for D (5 bases). Germline V gene sequence: CDR1 DFQATT, CDR2 SNEGSKA (reference sequence). CDR3 length: 16 amino acids. The germline V and J ends were trimmed by 5 bases and 0 bases, with 19 bases remaining between them. The CDR3 loop is CSARAAGGYMNTEAFF. In nucleotides, the CDR3 is TGCAGTGCTCGGGCCGCGGGGGGTTATATGAACACTGAAGCTTTCTTT.

The chain uses TRBV29-1 and TRBJ2-1; a weak D match, TRBD1 (6 bases). The CDR3 has 13 residues. Germline V lookup: CDR1 SQVTM, CDR2 ANQGSEA. V was trimmed by 3 bases and J by 5 bases, leaving 11 bases between them. The CDR3 region has the DNA TGCAGCGTTGAGGGGGCATGTGACAATGAGCAGTTCTTC. Its translation is CSVEGACDNEQFF.

This clonotype has at least ten counts. V gene TRBV7-8 combines with J gene TRBJ1-2, with TRBD1 identical over 7 bases. The CDR3 loop spans 14 amino acids. V lost 3 bases and J lost 7; bases outside the gene matches: 8. Germline loops: CDR1 SGHVS, CDR2 FQNEAQ. The chain's CDR3 is CASSFMFTGVGYTF. Written as DNA, the CDR3 is TGTGCCAGCAGCTTTATGTTCACAGGGGTTGGCTACACCTTC.

On this clonotype: Sequence at one end of the junction differs from germline and may be a read error. The chain couples TRBV4-1 to TRBJ2-2, with D uncertain. This CDR3 has 15 residues. The germline V gene encodes CDR1 MGHRA and CDR2 YSYEKL. CDR3 in DNA: TGTGCCAGCAGCCAAGGTCTCGAGAACACCGGGGAGCTGTTTTTT. It codes for CASSQGLENTGELFF.

This clonotype has at least ten counts. The genes are TRBV7-2 and TRBJ1-2, with 8 positions matching TRBD1. CDR1 and CDR2 from the germline V gene are SGHTA and FQGNSA. J was trimmed by 4 bases and V by 1 base; bases with no gene match: 8. The CDR3 runs to 16 residues. CDR3 DNA: TGTGCCAGCAGCTTAGGGCAGGGGGCGAGGCGCTATGGCTACACCTTC. Amino acids: CASSLGQGARRYGYTF.